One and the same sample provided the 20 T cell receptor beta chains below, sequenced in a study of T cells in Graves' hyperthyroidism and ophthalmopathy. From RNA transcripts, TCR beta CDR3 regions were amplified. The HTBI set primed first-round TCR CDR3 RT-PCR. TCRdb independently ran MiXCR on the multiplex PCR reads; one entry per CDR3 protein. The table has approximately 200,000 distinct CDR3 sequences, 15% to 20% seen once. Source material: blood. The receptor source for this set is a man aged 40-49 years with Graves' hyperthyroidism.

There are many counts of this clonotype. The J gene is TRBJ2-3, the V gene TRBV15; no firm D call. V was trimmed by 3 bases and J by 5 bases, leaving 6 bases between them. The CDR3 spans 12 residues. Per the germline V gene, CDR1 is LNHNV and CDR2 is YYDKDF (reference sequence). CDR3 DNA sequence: TGTGCCACCAGCAGGCGAGGAGATACGCAGTATTTT. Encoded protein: CATSRRGDTQYF.

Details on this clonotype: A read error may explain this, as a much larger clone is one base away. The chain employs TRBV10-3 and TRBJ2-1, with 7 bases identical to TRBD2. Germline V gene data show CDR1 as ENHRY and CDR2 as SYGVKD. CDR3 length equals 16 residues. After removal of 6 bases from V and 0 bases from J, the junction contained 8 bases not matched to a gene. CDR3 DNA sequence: TGTGCCATCAGGGTACTAGCGATGAGCTCCTACAATGAGCAGTTCTTC. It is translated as CAIRVLAMSSYNEQFF.

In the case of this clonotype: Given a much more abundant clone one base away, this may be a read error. The CDR3 DNA sequence: TGCGCCAACACACCCTTCCAACGGGAGACCCAGTACTTC. Translating it yields CANTPFQRETQYF. V is TRBV5-1 and J is TRBJ2-5, with D unclear. Germline-derived CDR1 and CDR2 are SGHRS and YFSETQ. The CDR3 is made up of 13 amino acids. Deletions cut 9 bases from V and 5 bases from J, with 17 bases between.

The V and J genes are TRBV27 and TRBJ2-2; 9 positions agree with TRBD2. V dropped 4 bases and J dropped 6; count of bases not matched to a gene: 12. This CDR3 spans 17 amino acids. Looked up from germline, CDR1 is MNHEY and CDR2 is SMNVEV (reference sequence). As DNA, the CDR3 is TGTGCCAGCAGTTCTATAGGGCGCGGGGGGGCCCCCGGGGAGCTGTTTTTT. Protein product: CASSSIGRGGAPGELFF.

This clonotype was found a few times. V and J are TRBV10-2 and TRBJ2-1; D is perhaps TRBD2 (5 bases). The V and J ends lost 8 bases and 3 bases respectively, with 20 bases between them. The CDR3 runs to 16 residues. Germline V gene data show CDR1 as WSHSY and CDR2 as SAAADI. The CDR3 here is CASGDLRARNYNEQFF. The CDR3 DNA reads TGCGCCAGCGGCGATCTGAGGGCCAGGAACTACAATGAGCAGTTCTTC.

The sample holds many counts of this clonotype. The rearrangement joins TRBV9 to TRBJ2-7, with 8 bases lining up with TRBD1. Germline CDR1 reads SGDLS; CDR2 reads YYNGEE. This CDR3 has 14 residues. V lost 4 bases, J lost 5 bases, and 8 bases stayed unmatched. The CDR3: CASSQTDRVDEQYF. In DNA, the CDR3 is TGTGCCAGCAGCCAGACGGACAGGGTCGACGAGCAGTACTTC.

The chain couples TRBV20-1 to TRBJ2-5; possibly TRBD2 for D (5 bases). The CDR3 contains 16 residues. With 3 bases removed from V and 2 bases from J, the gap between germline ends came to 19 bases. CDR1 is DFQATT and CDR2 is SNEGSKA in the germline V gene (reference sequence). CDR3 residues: CSASPWIGLAQETQYF. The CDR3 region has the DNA TGCAGTGCTAGTCCCTGGATCGGGCTAGCTCAAGAGACCCAGTACTTC.

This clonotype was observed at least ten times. For the CDR3, the DNA is TGCAGTGCCGCTGGGGGTAGCAATCAGCCCCAGCATTTT. Amino acids: CSAAGGSNQPQHF. The rearrangement uses TRBV20-1 and TRBJ1-5, with a possible D match to TRBD1 (5 bases). V was clipped by 6 bases and J by 0 bases, with 9 bases between them. This CDR3 comprises 13 residues. The germline gives CDR1 DFQATT, CDR2 SNEGSKA (reference sequence).

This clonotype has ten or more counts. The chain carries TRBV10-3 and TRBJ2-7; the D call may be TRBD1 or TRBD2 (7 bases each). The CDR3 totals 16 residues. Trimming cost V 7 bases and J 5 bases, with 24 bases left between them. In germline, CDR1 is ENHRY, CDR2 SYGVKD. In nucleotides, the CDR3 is TGTGCCATCAACGACGGGAGGAGACAGGGAATCCACGAGCAGTACTTC. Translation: CAINDGRRQGIHEQYF.

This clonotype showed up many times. The CDR3 DNA reads TGTGCCAGCAGCCCGCCAGGACAGCAAGAGACCCAGTACTTC. Its translation: CASSPPGQQETQYF. The gene calls are TRBV3-1 and TRBJ2-5; TRBD1 is a possible D gene (6 bases). CDR3 size: 14 residues. V lost 4 bases to trimming and J lost 2 bases, with 11 bases between them. Germline-derived CDR1 and CDR2 are LGHDT and YNNKEL (reference sequence).

For the CDR3, the DNA is TGTGCCAGCAGCTGGCCCGGGACAGGGCTCTACGAGCAGTACTTC. Protein product: CASSWPGTGLYEQYF. V is TRBV7-2 and J is TRBJ2-7; the match to TRBD1 covers 9 bases. V lost 4 bases, J lost 3 bases, and 7 bases stayed unmatched. This CDR3 contains 15 residues. Germline CDR1 is SGHTA and CDR2 is FQGNSA. Variable domain in full (rest from reference TRBV7-2 and TRBJ2-7): GAGVSQSPSNKVTEKGKDVELRCDPISGHTALYWYRQSLGQGLEFLIYFQGNSAPDKSGLPSDRFSAERTGGSVSTLTIQRTQQEDSAVYLCASSWPGTGLYEQYFGPGTRLTVT.

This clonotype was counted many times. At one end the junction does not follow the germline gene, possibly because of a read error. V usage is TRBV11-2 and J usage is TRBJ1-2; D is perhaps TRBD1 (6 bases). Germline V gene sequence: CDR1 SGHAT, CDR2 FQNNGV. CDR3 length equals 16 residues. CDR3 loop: CVSSLAGTLGNYGYTF. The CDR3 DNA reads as TGTGTCAGCAGCTTAGCCGGGACACTTGGGAACTATGGCTACACCTTC.

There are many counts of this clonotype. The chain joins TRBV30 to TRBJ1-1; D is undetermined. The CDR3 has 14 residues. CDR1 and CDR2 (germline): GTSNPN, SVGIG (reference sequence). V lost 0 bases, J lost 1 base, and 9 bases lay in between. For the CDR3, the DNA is TGTGCCTGGAGTGTTCCACTTTGGAACACTGAAGCTTTCTTT. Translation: CAWSVPLWNTEAFF.

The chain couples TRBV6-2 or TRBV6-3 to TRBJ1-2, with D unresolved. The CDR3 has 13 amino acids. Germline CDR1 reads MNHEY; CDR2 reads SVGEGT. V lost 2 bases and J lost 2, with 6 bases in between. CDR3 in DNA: TGTGCCAGCAGTTACGCTCAAAACTATGGCTACACCTTC. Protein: CASSYAQNYGYTF.

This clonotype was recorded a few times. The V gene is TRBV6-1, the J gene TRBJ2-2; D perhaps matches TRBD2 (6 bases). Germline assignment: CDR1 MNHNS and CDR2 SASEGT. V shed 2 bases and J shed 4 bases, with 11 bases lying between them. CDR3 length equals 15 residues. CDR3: CASSEKDGSTGELFF. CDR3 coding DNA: TGTGCCAGCAGTGAAAAAGACGGGAGCACCGGGGAGCTGTTTTTT.

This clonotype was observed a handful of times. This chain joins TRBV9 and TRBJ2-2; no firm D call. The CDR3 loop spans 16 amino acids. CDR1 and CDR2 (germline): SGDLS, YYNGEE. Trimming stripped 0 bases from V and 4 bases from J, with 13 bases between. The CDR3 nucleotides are TGTGCCAGCAGCGTAGGGGCGGCCCTGCCCACCGGGGAGCTGTTTTTT. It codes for CASSVGAALPTGELFF.

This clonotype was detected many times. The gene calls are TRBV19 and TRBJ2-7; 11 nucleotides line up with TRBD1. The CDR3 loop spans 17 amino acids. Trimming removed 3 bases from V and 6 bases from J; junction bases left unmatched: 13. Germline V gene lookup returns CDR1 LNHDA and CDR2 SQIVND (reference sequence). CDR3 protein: CASSMGTGGFRSSEQYF. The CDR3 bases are TGTGCCAGTAGTATGGGGACAGGGGGATTCCGGTCGAGCGAGCAGTACTTC.

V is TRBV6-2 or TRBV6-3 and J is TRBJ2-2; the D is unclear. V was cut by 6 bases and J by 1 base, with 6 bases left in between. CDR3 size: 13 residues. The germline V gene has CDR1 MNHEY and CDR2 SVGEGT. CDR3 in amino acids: CASRVRNTGELFF. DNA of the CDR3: TGTGCCAGCAGAGTCCGGAACACCGGGGAGCTGTTTTTT.

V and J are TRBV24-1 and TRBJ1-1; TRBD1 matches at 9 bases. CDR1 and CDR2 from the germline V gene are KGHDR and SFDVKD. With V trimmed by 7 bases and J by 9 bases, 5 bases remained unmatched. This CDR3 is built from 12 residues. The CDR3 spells CATSQGQGQAFF. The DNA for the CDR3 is TGTGCCACCAGCCAGGGACAGGGACAAGCTTTCTTT.

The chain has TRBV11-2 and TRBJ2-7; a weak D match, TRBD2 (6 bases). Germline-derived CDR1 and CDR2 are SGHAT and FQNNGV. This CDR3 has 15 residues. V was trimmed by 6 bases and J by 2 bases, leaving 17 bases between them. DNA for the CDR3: TGTGCCAGCAGTCACCTCGGCGGGGCCACCTACGAGCAGTACTTC. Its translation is CASSHLGGATYEQYF.